The clone carrying this T cell receptor (beta chain) appeared once. The sample is drawn from a study of siplizumab effects on memory and regulatory T cells. CDR3 length equals 14 residues. V gave up 4 bases and J gave up 6 bases, with 12 bases separating them. Germline CDR1 and CDR2: MGHRA and YSYEKL. Clones were read by immunoSEQ multiplex PCR, and TCRdb kept only the in-frame ones, dropping some. The table includes approximately 100,000 clones, 75% to 95% detected once. The chain carries TRBV4-1 and TRBJ1-4; unclear D gene. This TCR was sampled from a human donor in good health. Some clones in this sample may be carry-over from other donors' samples. Sequences were obtained from CD4+ T cells sorted from blood. The CDR3 protein is CASSLGPRDEKLFF. Here the CDR3 DNA reads TGCGCCAGCAGCCTAGGACCTAGGGATGAAAAACTGTTTTTT.